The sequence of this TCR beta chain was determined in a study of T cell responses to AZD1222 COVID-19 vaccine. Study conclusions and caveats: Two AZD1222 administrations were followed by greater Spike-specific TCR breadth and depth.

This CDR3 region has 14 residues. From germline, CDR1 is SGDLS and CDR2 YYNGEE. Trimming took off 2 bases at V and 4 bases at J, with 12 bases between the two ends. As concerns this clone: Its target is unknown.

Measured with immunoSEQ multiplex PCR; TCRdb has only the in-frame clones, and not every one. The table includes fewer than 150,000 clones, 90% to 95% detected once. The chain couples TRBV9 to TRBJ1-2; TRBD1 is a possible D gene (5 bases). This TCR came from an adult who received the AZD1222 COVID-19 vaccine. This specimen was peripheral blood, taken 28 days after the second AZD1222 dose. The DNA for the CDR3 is TGTGCCAGCAGCGTCTCAGGGAGTCCCTATGGCTACACCTTC. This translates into CASSVSGSPYGYTF.